The rows below give T cell receptor beta chains drawn from one sample of a study of blood T cell repertoires in COVID-19. Profiling relied on immunoSEQ multiplex PCR, and the TCRdb table lists in-frame clones only, not all of them. The sample records 250,000 to 300,000 clones, less than 90% being singletons. Source material: peripheral blood. These receptors were collected from a man between 60 and 75 years old with acute or convalescent COVID-19. CDR3s include the opening cysteine and the closing phenylalanine or tryptophan. D genes are given only for firm matches. Size is stated for part of the rows, as once, few or many counts, or as a class when the clone is expanded.

v_call,clone_size,j_call,d_call,cdr3_nt,cdr3_aa
TRBV10-3,NA,TRBJ2-7,NA,TGTGCCATCAGTGCGCGGCACGAGCAGTACTTC,CAISARHEQYF
TRBV6-1,few,TRBJ2-3,TRBD2,TGTGCCAGCAGTGAAAATCTGGCGGGAGCGTTCCCCACTTCCACAGATACGCAGTATTTT,CASSENLAGAFPTSTDTQYF
TRBV3-1/TRBV3-2,NA,TRBJ1-5,NA,TGTGCCAGCAGCCAAGGTTCCGAGGGTCAGCCCCAGCATTTT,CASSQGSEGQPQHF
TRBV29-1,NA,TRBJ1-2,NA,TGCAGCGCACGAGGCATATTCTATGGCTACACCTTC,CSARGIFYGYTF
TRBV7-8,NA,TRBJ2-5,TRBD1,TGTGCCAGCAGAGGCTGGACAGGGGGCCAAGAGACCCAGTACTTC,CASRGWTGGQETQYF
TRBV7-2,NA,TRBJ2-7,TRBD1,TGTGCCAGCAGCTTAAGTCTCGGCAGGGGGAGCTCCTACGAGCAGTACTTC,CASSLSLGRGSSYEQYF
TRBV24-1,once,TRBJ1-5,NA,TGTGCCACCAGTGATTTGCGGACAATCCATAGCAATCAGCCCCAGCATTTT,CATSDLRTIHSNQPQHF
TRBV29-1,NA,TRBJ2-3,TRBD2,TGCAGCGTTGAAGCCCCGGGACTAGCGGGGGGAACGCAGTATTTT,CSVEAPGLAGGTQYF
TRBV6-8,NA,TRBJ1-4,TRBD1,TGTGCCAGCAGTTACAGGGACAGGGGGTTTATTAATGAAAAACTGTTTTTT,CASSYRDRGFINEKLFF
TRBV13,NA,TRBJ2-7,NA,TGTGCCAGCAGCTGGGGGCAGGGCTACGAGCAGTACTTC,CASSWGQGYEQYF